One TCR beta chain is described in this entry. Its antigen is not identified. The data originate from a study of radiation and T cells in renal cell carcinoma. Study-wide results and limits: Top tumor clonotypes rose in blood 2 weeks post-radiation, then contracted.

Germline V lookup: CDR1 SNHLY, CDR2 FYNNEI. The CDR3 covers 11 residues. V was cut by 6 bases and J by 5 bases, with 7 bases left in between. Described time point: blood 4 weeks post-SBRT, at nephrectomy. The treatment: 15 Gy SBRT to primary tumor, nephrectomy 4 weeks later. Nephrectomy followed 15 Gy stereotactic body radiation by 4 weeks. The method was immunoSEQ multiplex PCR; TCRdb's version includes in-frame clones alone and lacks a portion of them. Of approximately 92,000 clones detected, around four fifths appear once; the ten largest clones hold roughly a tenth. The chain combines TRBV2 with TRBJ2-5; D is tentatively TRBD1 or TRBD2 (6 bases each). The TCR comes from a man aged 45 to 65 with renal cell carcinoma. The sequenced sample was blood, obtained from a patient whose treatment included radiotherapy and nephrectomy. The CDR3 DNA reads TGTGCCAGCAGAGGGGGGGAGACCCAGTACTTC. It specifies CASRGGETQYF.